This entry features one TCR beta chain sequence. What it binds is not known. This record belongs to a study of cytomegalovirus exposure and HLA in healthy donors. The PCR made use of 60 Vbeta and 13 Jbeta primers. Sequencing used immunoSEQ multiplex PCR; TCRdb keeps in-frame clones, though not all of them. Seen in this sample are roughly 90,000 clones; the ten most common clones hold 15%. The CDR3 has 15 amino acids. Trimming removed 4 bases from V and 8 bases from J, with 18 bases in between. The germline CDR1 and CDR2 sequences are SGHTS and YDEGEE. Study-wide results and caveats: Another analysis was done later, and it associated roughly 15,000 TCR beta sequences with HLA alleles at 0.05 false discovery rate.

The rearrangement uses TRBV5-8 and TRBJ1-4, with a possible D match to TRBD1 (5 bases). The clonotype comes from a man aged 45-65 years in good health and CMV-seropositive. The specimen was PBMCs. The CDR3 here is CASSRGSWEGEKLFF. The CDR3 nucleotides are TGTGCCAGCAGCAGGGGCAGTTGGGAAGGAGAAAAACTGTTTTTT.